These 2 T cell receptor beta chains were sequenced from one sample in a study of response to subunit inactivated influenza vaccine (dated by TCRdb to 2016 to 2019). The library was obtained by RT-PCR. The sequencing machine was an Illumina HiSeq 2500. The raw public data were reprocessed by TCRdb itself: fastp quality trimming at Q25, MiXCR clonotype calling, in-frame beta chains only. CDR3 protein duplicates are merged, each entry listing the most common genes and DNA. The sample data list 800,000 or so distinct CDR3 sequences, and about 20% of these were observed just once. The ten largest account for about 10% of the sample. The starting material was PBMCs from blood, obtained around 5 days after vaccination. These receptor sequences come from a man in his fifties or sixties who received an inactivated influenza vaccine. Donor details come from another sample of the same person, matched by shared clones.

The J gene is TRBJ1-6, the V gene TRBV24-1, with D unresolved. Germline values: CDR1 KGHDR, CDR2 SFDVKD. The CDR3 runs to 13 residues. With 9 bases removed from V and 8 bases from J, the gap between germline ends came to 13 bases. This CDR3 reads CATSRTAYSPLHF. Here the CDR3 DNA reads TGTGCCACCTCTCGGACGGCGTATTCACCCCTCCACTTT.

J is TRBJ1-1 and V is TRBV20-1; a weak D match, TRBD1 (5 bases). The ends were cut back, 3 bases at V and 2 bases at J, with 13 bases in the middle. This CDR3 has 14 residues. Germline V gene sequence: CDR1 DFQATT, CDR2 SNEGSKA (reference sequence). For the CDR3, the DNA is TGCAGTGCTAGTCAGGGCGAAGTCAACACTGAAGCTTTCTTT. This translates into CSASQGEVNTEAFF.